Here is one T cell receptor beta chain with its context. Germline CDR1 reads SGHRS; CDR2 reads YFSETQ. The ends were cut back, 4 bases at V and 2 bases at J, with 7 bases in the middle. The CDR3 runs to 12 residues. These data belong to a study of blood T cells in healthy people across ages. The use of a sample-barcoded 5' primer and a J-beta primer mix characterized a second PCR of 7 to 11 cycles. TCRdb redid the calling of the 5' RACE reads with MiXCR, one entry per CDR3 protein. The sample contains under 1,000,000 distinct CDR3 sequences, 30% to 45% of which appear only once. The chain employs TRBV5-1 and TRBJ2-7; D gene uncertain. The specimen sequenced was blood. This TCR was sampled from a man younger than 30 in good health. This CDR3 reads CASSQRAYEQYF. The CDR3, as DNA: TGCGCCAGCAGCCAAAGAGCCTACGAGCAGTACTTC.